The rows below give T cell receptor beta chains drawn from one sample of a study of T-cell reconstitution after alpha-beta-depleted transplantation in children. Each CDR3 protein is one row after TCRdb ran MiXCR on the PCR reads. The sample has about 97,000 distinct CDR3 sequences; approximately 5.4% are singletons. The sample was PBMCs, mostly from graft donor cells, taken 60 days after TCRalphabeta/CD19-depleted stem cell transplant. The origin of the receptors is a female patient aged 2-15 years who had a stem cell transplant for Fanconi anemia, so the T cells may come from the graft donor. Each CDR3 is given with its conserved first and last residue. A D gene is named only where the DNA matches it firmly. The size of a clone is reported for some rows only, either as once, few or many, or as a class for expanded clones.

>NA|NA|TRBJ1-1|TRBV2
CASRRLGSLTEAFF
TGTGCCAGCAGGAGGTTAGGCAGCCTCACTGAAGCTTTCTTT
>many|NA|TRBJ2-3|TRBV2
CASSEVSPGTDTQYF
TGTGCCAGCAGTGAAGTCTCCCCCGGCACAGATACGCAGTATTTT
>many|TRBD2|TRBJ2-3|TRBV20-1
CSALGTSGEGPDTQYF
TGCAGTGCTCTCGGGACTAGCGGGGAGGGCCCAGATACGCAGTATTTT
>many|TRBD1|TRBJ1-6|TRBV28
CASSLPLTGVNSPLHF
TGTGCCAGCAGTTTACCCTTGACAGGGGTGAATTCACCCCTCCACTTT
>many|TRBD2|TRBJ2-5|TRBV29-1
CSVGTSQETQYF
TGCAGCGTTGGGACTAGCCAAGAGACCCAGTACTTC
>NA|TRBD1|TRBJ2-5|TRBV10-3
CAISESSTGQINQETQYF
TGTGCCATCAGTGAGTCGAGTACGGGACAGATAAACCAAGAGACCCAGTACTTC
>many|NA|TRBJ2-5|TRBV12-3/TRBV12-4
CASSSSGAQTQYF
TGTGCCAGCAGTTCCAGCGGAGCTCAGACCCAGTACTTC
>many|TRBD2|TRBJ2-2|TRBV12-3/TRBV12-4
CASSLNGGGANTGELFF
TGTGCCAGCAGTTTAAATGGGGGAGGGGCGAACACCGGGGAGCTGTTTTTT
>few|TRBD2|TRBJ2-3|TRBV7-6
CASSLAALAIDTQYF
TGTGCCAGCAGCTTAGCTGCACTAGCGATAGATACGCAGTATTTT
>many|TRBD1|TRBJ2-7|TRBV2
CASRDRGNEQYF
TGTGCCAGCCGGGACAGGGGAAACGAGCAGTACTTC
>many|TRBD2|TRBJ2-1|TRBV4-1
CASSPLGTSGSRGRYNEQFF
TGCGCCAGCAGCCCCCTCGGGACTAGCGGGAGTAGAGGGCGTTACAATGAGCAGTTCTTC
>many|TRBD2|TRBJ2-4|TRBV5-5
CASSLRGGNIQYF
TGTGCCAGCAGCTTGCGGGGGGGGAACATTCAGTACTTC
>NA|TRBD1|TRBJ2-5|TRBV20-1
CSARPGQAFQETQYF
TGCAGTGCTAGACCAGGACAGGCTTTTCAAGAGACCCAGTACTTC
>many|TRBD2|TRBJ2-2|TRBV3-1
CASSWTSVFTGELFF
TGTGCCAGCAGCTGGACTAGCGTTTTCACCGGGGAGCTGTTTTTT
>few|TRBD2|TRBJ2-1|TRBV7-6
CASSLRVGGSGNNEQFF
TGTGCCAGCAGCTTAAGGGTTGGCGGGAGTGGTAACAATGAGCAGTTCTTC
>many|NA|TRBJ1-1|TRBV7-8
CASTKDGGGEAFF
TGTGCCAGCACCAAAGACGGGGGCGGTGAAGCTTTCTTT
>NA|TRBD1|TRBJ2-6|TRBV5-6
CASSFDRGISGANVLTF
TGTGCCAGCAGCTTCGACAGGGGCATCTCTGGGGCCAACGTCCTGACTTTC
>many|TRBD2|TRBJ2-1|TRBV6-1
CASSQAGGPYNEQFF
TGTGCCAGCAGTCAAGCGGGAGGCCCCTACAATGAGCAGTTCTTC